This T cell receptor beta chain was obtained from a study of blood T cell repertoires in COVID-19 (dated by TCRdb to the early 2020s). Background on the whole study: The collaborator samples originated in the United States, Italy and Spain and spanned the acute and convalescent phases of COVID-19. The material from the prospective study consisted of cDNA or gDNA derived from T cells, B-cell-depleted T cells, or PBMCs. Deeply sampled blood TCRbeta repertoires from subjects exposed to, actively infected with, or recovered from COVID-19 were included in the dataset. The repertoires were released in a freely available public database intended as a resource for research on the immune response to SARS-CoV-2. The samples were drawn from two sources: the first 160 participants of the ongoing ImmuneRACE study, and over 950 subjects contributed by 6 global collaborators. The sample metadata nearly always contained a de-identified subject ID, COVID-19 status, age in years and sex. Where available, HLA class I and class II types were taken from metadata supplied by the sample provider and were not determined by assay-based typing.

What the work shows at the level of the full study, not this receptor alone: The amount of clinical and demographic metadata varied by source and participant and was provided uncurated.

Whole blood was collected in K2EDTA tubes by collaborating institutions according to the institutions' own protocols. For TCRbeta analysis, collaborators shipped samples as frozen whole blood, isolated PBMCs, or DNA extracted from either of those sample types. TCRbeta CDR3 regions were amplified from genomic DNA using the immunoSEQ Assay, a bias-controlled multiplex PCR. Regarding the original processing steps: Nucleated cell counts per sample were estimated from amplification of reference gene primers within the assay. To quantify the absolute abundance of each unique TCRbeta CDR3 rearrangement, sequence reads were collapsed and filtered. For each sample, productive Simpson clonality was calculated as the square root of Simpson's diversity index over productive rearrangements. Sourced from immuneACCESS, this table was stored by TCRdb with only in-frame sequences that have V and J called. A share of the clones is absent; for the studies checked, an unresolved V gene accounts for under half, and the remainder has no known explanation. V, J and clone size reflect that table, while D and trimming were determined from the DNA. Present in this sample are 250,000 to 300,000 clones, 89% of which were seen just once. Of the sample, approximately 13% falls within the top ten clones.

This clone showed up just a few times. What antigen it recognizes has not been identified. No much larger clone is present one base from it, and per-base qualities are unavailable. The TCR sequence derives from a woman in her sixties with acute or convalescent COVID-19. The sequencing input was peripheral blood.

The DNA sequence reads TGTGCCAGTAGTATACCCCCGGGAGACACCCTCCACTTT. This yields the protein CASSIPPGDTLHF. Rearrangement joined TRBV19 to TRBJ1-6; the D gene remains uncertain. The CDR3 sequence holds 13 residues, the cysteine and phenylalanine included. The CDR3 DNA has 39 bases and is translated from base 1. The V and J ends are trimmed by 2 bases and 14 bases, leaving 13 bases between them. For CDR1 and CDR2, the germline V gene (reference sequence) lists LNHDA and SQIVND.